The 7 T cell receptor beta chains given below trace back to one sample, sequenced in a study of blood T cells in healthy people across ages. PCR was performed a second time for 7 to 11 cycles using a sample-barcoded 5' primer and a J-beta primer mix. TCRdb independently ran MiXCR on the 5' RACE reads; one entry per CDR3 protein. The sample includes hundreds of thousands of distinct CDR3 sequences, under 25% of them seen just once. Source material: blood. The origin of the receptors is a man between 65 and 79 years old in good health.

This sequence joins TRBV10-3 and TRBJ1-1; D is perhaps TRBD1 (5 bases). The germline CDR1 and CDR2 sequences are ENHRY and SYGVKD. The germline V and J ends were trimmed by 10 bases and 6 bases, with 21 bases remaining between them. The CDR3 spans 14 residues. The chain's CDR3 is CATTNGGGIAEAFF. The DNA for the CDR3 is TGTGCCACCACGAATGGGGGGGGTATCGCTGAAGCTTTCTTT.

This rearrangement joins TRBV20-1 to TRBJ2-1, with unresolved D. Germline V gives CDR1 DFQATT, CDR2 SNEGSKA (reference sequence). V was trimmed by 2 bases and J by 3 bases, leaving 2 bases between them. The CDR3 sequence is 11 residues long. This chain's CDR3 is CSARNYNEQFF. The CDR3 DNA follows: TGCAGTGCTAGAAACTACAATGAGCAGTTCTTC.

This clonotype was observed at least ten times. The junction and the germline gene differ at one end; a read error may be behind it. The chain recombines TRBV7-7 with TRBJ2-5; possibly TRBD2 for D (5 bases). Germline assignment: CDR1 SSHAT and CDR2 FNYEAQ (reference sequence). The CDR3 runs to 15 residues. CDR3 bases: TGTGCTAGCAGCCCCTATCGGACTCCGGGAGAGACCCAGTACTTC. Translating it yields CASSPYRTPGETQYF.

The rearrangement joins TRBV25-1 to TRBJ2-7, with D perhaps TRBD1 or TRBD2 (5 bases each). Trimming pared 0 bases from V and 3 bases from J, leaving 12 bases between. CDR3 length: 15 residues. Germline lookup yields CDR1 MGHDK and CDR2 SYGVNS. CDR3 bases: TGTGCCAGCAGTGAATATGGGTCAGGGAGCTACGAGCAGTACTTC. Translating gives CASSEYGSGSYEQYF.

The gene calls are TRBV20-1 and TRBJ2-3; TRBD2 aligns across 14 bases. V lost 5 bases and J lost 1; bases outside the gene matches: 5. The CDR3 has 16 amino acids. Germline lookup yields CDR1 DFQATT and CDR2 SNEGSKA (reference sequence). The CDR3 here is CSALPTSGRGTDTQYF. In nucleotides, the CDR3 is TGCAGTGCTTTACCGACTAGCGGGAGGGGCACAGATACGCAGTATTTT.

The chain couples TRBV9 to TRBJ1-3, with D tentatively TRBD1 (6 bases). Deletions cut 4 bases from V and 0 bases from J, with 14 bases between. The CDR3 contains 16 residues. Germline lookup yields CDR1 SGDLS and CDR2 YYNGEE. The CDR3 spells CASSQKDSISGNTIYF. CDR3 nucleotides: TGTGCCAGCAGCCAAAAGGACAGCATCTCTGGAAACACCATATATTTT.

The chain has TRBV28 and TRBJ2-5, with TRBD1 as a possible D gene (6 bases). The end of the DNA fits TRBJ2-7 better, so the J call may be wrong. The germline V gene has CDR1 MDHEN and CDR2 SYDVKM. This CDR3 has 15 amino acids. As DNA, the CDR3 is TGTGCCAGCATAAACACCGACAGGCATTCCTACGAGCAGTACTTC. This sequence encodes CASINTDRHSYEQYF.